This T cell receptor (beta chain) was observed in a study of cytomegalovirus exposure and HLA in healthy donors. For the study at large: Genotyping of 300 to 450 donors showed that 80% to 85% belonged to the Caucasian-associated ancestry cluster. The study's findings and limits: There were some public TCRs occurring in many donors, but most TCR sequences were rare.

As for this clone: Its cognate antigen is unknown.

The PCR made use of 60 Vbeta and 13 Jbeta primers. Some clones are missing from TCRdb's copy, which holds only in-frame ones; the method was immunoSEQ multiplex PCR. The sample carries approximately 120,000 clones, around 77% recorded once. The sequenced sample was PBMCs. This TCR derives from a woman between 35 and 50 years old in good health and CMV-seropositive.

DNA for the CDR3: TGTGCCAGCAGTTCGTGGACTAGCGGGAGTATCACTTCTCTCTACGAGCAGTACTTC. It specifies CASSSWTSGSITSLYEQYF. The J gene is TRBJ2-7, the V gene TRBV28, with TRBD2 matching over 13 bases. Per the germline V gene, CDR1 is MDHEN and CDR2 is SYDVKM. CDR3 size: 19 residues. Trimming took 4 bases from V and 3 from J; bases not matched to a gene: 15.